The clone carrying this TCR beta chain was recorded only once. This sample stems from a study of control samples from healthy donors and cancer patients. The CDR3 length is 15 residues. V was clipped by 3 bases and J by 1 base, with 12 bases between them. Germline CDR1 is MNHEY and CDR2 is SVGEGT. Here immunoSEQ multiplex PCR was the method, and the copy in TCRdb shows in-frame clones only, minus some. The sample lists over 60,000 clones, 70% to 90% occurring once. The V call is TRBV6-2 or TRBV6-3, the J call TRBJ1-1; D not certain. The receptor comes from a man aged 35 to 55 in good health. The source material was blood. The CDR3 nucleotides read TGTGCCAGCAGTTATGGACTGGGCACGAACACTGAAGCTTTCTTT. Its protein is CASSYGLGTNTEAFF.